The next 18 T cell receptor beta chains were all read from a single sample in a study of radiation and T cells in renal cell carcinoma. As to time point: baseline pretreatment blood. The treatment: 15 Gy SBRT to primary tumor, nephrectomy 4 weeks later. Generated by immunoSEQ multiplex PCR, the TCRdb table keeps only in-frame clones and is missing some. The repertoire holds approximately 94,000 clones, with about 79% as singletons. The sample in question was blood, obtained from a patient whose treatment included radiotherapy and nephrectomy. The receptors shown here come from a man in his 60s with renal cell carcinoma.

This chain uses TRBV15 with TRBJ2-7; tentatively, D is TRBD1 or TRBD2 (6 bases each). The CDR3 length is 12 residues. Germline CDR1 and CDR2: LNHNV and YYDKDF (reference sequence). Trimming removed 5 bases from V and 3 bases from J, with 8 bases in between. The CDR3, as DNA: TGTGCCACCAGCGGAGGGGGCTACGAGCAGTACTTC. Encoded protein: CATSGGGYEQYF.

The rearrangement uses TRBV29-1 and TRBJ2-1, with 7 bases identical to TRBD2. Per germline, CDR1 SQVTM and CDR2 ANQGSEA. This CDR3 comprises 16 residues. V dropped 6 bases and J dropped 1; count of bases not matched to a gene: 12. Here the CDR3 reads CSVDRGGTISYNEQFF. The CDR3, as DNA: TGCAGCGTCGACCGTGGAGGGACTATTTCCTACAATGAGCAGTTCTTC.

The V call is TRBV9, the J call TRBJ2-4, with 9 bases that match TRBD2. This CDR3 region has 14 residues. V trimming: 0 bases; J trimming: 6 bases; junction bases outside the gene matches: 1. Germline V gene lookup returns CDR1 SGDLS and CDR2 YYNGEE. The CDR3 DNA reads TGTGCCAGCAGCGTAGAACTAGCGGGAAACATTCAGTACTTC. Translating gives CASSVELAGNIQYF.

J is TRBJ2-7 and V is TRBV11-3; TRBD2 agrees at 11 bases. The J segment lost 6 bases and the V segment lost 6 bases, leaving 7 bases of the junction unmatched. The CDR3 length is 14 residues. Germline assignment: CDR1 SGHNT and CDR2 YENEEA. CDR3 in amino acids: CASSLTSGSLEQYF. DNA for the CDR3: TGTGCCAGCAGTCTTACTAGCGGGAGTCTCGAGCAGTACTTC.

The chain's CDR3 is CASSLKVGQTGELFF. The DNA of the CDR3 is TGCGCCAGCAGCTTGAAAGTCGGGCAAACCGGGGAGCTGTTTTTT. V gene TRBV5-1 combines with J gene TRBJ2-2; no definite D call. The ends were cut back, 1 base at V and 5 bases at J, with 12 bases in the middle. CDR1 SGHRS and CDR2 YFSETQ come from the germline V gene. The CDR3 is 15 amino acids.

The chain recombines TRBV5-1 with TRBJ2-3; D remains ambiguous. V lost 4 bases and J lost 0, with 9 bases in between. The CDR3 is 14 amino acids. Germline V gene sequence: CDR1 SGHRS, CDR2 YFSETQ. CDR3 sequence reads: CASSGGSSTDTQYF. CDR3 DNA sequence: TGCGCCAGCAGCGGCGGATCTAGCACAGATACGCAGTATTTT.

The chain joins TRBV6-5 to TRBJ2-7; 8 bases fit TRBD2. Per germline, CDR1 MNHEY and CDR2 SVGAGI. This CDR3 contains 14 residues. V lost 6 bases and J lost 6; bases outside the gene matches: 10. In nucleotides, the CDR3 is TGTGCCAGCAGCCCGAGAGCGGGAGACAGCGAGCAGTACTTC. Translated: CASSPRAGDSEQYF.

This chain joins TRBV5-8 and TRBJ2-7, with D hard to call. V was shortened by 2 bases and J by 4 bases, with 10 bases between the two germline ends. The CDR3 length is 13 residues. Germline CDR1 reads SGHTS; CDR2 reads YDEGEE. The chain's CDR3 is CASSFGSQYEQYF. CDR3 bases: TGTGCCAGCAGCTTCGGTTCACAATACGAGCAGTACTTC.

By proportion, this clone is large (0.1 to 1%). Written as DNA, the CDR3 is TGCGCCAGCAGTGAAGGGACAACTACTAATTCACCCCTCCACTTT. Translated: CASSEGTTTNSPLHF. This sequence joins TRBV10-2 and TRBJ1-6, with D maybe TRBD1 (6 bases). Trimming shortened V by 3 bases and J by 6 bases, and 12 bases separated the two germline ends. The CDR3 totals 15 residues. Germline V CDR1 and CDR2: WSHSY, SAAADI.

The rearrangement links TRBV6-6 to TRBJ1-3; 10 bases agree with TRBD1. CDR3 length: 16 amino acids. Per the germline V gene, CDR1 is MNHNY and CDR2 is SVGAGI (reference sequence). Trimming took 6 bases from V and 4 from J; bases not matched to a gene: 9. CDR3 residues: CASRPDRGRSGNTIYF. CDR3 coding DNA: TGTGCCAGCAGGCCCGACAGGGGGCGTTCCGGAAACACCATATATTTT.

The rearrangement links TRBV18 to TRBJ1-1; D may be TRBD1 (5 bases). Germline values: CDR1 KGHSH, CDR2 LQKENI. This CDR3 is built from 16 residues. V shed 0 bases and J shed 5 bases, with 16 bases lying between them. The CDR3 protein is CASSPPRGGGGTEAFF. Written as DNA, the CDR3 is TGTGCCAGCTCACCACCGAGGGGTGGCGGGGGTACTGAAGCTTTCTTT.

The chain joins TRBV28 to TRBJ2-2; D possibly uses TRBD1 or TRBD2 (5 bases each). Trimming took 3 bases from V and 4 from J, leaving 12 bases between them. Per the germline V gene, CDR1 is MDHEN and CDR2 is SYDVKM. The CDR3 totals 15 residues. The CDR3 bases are TGTGCCAGCAGTTTCCCCGGGACGGGCACCGGGGAGCTGTTTTTT. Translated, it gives CASSFPGTGTGELFF. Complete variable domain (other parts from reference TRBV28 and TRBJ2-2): DVKVTQSSRYLVKRTGEKVFLECVQDMDHENMFWYRQDPGLGLRLIYFSYDVKMKEKGDIPEGYSVSREKKERFSLILESASTNQTSMYLCASSFPGTGTGELFFGEGSRLTVL.

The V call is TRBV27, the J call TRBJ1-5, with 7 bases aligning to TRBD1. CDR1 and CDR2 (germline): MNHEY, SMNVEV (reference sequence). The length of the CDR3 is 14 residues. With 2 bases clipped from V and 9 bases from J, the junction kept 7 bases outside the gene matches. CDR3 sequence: CASSLGTAQGPQHF. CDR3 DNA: TGTGCCAGCAGTTTAGGGACAGCCCAGGGGCCCCAGCATTTT.

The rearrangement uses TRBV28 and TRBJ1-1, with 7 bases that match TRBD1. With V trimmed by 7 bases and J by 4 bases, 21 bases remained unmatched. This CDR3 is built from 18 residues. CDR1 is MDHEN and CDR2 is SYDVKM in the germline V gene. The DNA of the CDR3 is TGTGCCAGCACCCAAGCTTTGTACAGGGGAGGTGTCAGCACTGAAGCTTTCTTT. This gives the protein CASTQALYRGGVSTEAFF.

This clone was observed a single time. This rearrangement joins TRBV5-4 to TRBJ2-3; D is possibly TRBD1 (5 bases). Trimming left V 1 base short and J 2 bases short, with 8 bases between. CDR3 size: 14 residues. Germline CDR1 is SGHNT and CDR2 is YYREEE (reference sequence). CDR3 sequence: CASSLQGPTDTQYF. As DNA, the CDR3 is TGTGCCAGCAGCTTGCAGGGCCCCACAGATACGCAGTATTTT.

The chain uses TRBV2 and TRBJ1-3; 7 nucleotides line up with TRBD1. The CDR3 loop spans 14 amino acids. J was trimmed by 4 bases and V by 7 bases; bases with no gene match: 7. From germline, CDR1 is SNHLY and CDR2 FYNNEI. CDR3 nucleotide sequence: TGTGCCAGCAAGATGACAGGGTCCGGAAACACCATATATTTT. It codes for CASKMTGSGNTIYF. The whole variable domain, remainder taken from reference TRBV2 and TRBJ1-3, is EPEVTQTPSHQVTQMGQEVILRCVPISNHLYFYWYRQILGQKVEFLVSFYNNEISEKSEIFDDQFSVERPDGSNFTLKIRSTKLEDSAMYFCASKMTGSGNTIYFGEGSWLTVV.

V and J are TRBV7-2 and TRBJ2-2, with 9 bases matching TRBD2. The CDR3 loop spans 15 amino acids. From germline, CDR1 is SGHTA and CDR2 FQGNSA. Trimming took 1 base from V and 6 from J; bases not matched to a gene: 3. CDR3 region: CASSLGLAGPGELFF. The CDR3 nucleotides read TGTGCCAGCAGCTTAGGTCTAGCGGGGCCCGGGGAGCTGTTTTTT.

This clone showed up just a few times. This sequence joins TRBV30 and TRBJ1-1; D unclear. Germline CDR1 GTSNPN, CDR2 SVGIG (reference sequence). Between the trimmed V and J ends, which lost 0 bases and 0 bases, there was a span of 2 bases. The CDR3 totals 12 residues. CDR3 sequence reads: CAWSVVNTEAFF. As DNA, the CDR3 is TGTGCCTGGAGTGTTGTGAACACTGAAGCTTTCTTT. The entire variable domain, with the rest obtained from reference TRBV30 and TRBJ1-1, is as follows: SQTIHQWPATLVQPVGSPLSLECTVEGTSNPNLYWYRQAAGRGLQLLFYSVGIGQISSEVPQNLSASRPQDRQFILSSKKLLLSDSGFYLCAWSVVNTEAFFGQGTRLTVV.